The 13 T cell receptor beta chains given below trace back to one sample, sequenced in a study of cytomegalovirus exposure and HLA in healthy donors. The PCR had 60 Vbeta and 13 Jbeta primers. The repertoire was sequenced with immunoSEQ multiplex PCR; TCRdb's copy has only in-frame clones and lacks some. The sample lists roughly 180,000 clones, 70% to 80% seen once, with roughly 1.4% in the top ten. Sequenced input: PBMCs. The receptors here all came from a woman in her twenties or thirties in good health and CMV-seropositive.

The chain carries TRBV10-3 and TRBJ2-7; a weak D match, TRBD2 (6 bases). This CDR3 region has 15 residues. The V gene lost 4 bases and the J gene lost 9 bases, with 22 bases spanning the gap. Germline CDR1 reads ENHRY; CDR2 reads SYGVKD. The CDR3: CAISGPPLATIVQYF. The CDR3 DNA follows: TGTGCCATCAGTGGGCCCCCCCTAGCGACGATTGTGCAGTACTTC.

The V gene is TRBV5-1, the J gene TRBJ2-5; 7 bases are shared with TRBD2. Trimming at V came to 1 base and at J to 3 bases, leaving 3 bases not matched to a gene. This CDR3 has 14 amino acids. Germline values: CDR1 SGHRS, CDR2 YFSETQ. The CDR3 DNA reads as TGCGCCAGCAGCTTGAAACTAGCGAAAGAGACCCAGTACTTC. Its translation: CASSLKLAKETQYF.

The rearrangement uses TRBV5-1 and TRBJ2-2; TRBD2 matches at 9 bases. Unmatched junction bases numbered 17, after V lost 4 bases and J lost 4 bases. The CDR3 spans 19 residues. CDR1 and CDR2 from the germline V gene are SGHRS and YFSETQ. The CDR3 DNA is TGCGCCAGCAGCCGGACCGGGACTAGCTCCGCGATAGGCACCGGGGAGCTGTTTTTT. It yields the protein CASSRTGTSSAIGTGELFF. The whole variable domain, remainder taken from reference TRBV5-1 and TRBJ2-2, is KAGVTQTPRYLIKTRGQQVTLSCSPISGHRSVSWYQQTPGQGLQFLFEYFSETQRNKGNFPGRFSGRQFSNSRSEMNVSTLELGDSALYLCASSRTGTSSAIGTGELFFGEGSRLTVL.

For the CDR3, the DNA is TGTGCCAGCACCCCTGGGGGGGACCCGAGCACCGGGGAGCTGTTTTTT. It encodes CASTPGGDPSTGELFF. V is TRBV28 and J is TRBJ2-2; TRBD2 matches at 7 bases. Germline V gene data show CDR1 as MDHEN and CDR2 as SYDVKM. The CDR3 loop spans 16 amino acids. V was clipped by 7 bases and J by 4 bases; unmatched bases: 12.

The chain employs TRBV5-1 and TRBJ2-1; 7 positions agree with TRBD2. Trimming removed 0 bases from V and 9 bases from J; junction bases left unmatched: 9. The CDR3 totals 15 residues. Germline V gives CDR1 SGHRS, CDR2 YFSETQ. CDR3 region: CASSLVVAGGSEQFF. CDR3 coding DNA: TGCGCCAGCAGCTTGGTAGTAGCGGGCGGCAGTGAGCAGTTCTTC. Looking up the rest from reference TRBV5-1 and TRBJ2-1 gives the full variable domain: KAGVTQTPRYLIKTRGQQVTLSCSPISGHRSVSWYQQTPGQGLQFLFEYFSETQRNKGNFPGRFSGRQFSNSRSEMNVSTLELGDSALYLCASSLVVAGGSEQFFGPGTRLTVL.

V usage is TRBV25-1 and J usage is TRBJ2-3, with D perhaps TRBD2 (6 bases). CDR1 and CDR2 (germline): MGHDK, SYGVNS. CDR3 length: 14 amino acids. V lost 6 bases and J 1 base, leaving 11 bases between the germline ends. CDR3 in amino acids: CASRRDLGTDTQYF. DNA of the CDR3: TGTGCCAGCAGGCGGGACCTAGGCACAGATACGCAGTATTTT.

This chain connects TRBV6-5 to TRBJ1-2; TRBD1 might be the D (6 bases). Germline CDR1 MNHEY, CDR2 SVGAGI. V was cut by 7 bases and J by 3 bases, with 15 bases left in between. This CDR3 is built from 14 residues. CDR3 in amino acids: CASKEQGVDYGYTF. The CDR3 DNA reads TGTGCCAGCAAGGAACAGGGAGTGGACTATGGCTACACCTTC.

A single count supports this clone. The chain recombines TRBV30 with TRBJ2-5, with TRBD1 matching over 9 bases. The J call is in doubt because the DNA end fits TRBJ2-7 better. The length of the CDR3 is 14 residues. Germline CDR1 reads GTSNPN; CDR2 reads SVGIG (reference sequence). In DNA, the CDR3 is TGTGCCTGGAGCTCTCGGACAGGGGCCTACGAGCAGTACTTC. It codes for CAWSSRTGAYEQYF.

Remarks on this clone: One junction end does not reproduce the germline sequence, and a read error may be involved. The rearrangement uses TRBV13 and TRBJ2-7; weak D call: TRBD2 (7 bases). CDR3 length: 16 amino acids. Per germline, CDR1 PRHDT and CDR2 FYEKMQ (reference sequence). CDR3 sequence: CASSLVGGEGHNEQHF. The CDR3 nucleotides read TGTGCCAGCAGCTTAGTAGGGGGGGAGGGCCATAACGAGCAGCACTTC.

V gene TRBV27 combines with J gene TRBJ1-1; tentative D call: TRBD1 (6 bases). V lost 7 bases to trimming and J lost 2 bases, with 14 bases between them. The CDR3 runs to 14 residues. Germline assignment: CDR1 MNHEY and CDR2 SMNVEV (reference sequence). CDR3: CASIQWGPNTEAFF. CDR3 nucleotide sequence: TGTGCCAGCATCCAGTGGGGGCCCAACACTGAAGCTTTCTTT.

This chain joins TRBV7-8 and TRBJ1-4; D gene unclear. The CDR3 is 13 residues long. Between the trimmed V and J ends, which lost 10 bases and 4 bases, there was a span of 13 bases. Germline-derived CDR1 and CDR2 are SGHVS and FQNEAQ. The CDR3 reads CATQEPYNEKLFF. The CDR3 DNA reads TGTGCCACCCAGGAACCGTATAATGAAAAACTGTTTTTT. The whole variable domain, filled in from reference TRBV7-8 and TRBJ1-4, reads GAGVSQSPRYKVAKRGQDVALRCDPISGHVSLFWYQQALGQGPEFLTYFQNEAQLDKSGLPSDRFFAERPEGSVSTLKIQRTQQEDSAVYLCATQEPYNEKLFFGSGTQLSVL.

The V call is TRBV28, the J call TRBJ1-1; TRBD1 matches at 7 bases. With 4 bases clipped from V and 2 bases from J, the junction kept 4 bases outside the gene matches. The CDR3 totals 14 residues. From germline, CDR1 is MDHEN and CDR2 SYDVKM. CDR3 bases: TGTGCCAGCAGTTGGGGACAGACTAACACTGAAGCTTTCTTT. Its translation is CASSWGQTNTEAFF.

A remark on this clone: Other DNA sequences in the same sample also yield this CDR3. The CDR3 DNA is TGTGCCAGTAGTATAGGTCCTCAAGAGACCCAGTACTTC. This gives the protein CASSIGPQETQYF. V is TRBV19 and J is TRBJ2-5; D call uncertain. There are 13 residues in the CDR3. Germline V gene data show CDR1 as LNHDA and CDR2 as SQIVND (reference sequence). Trimming pared 1 base from V and 2 bases from J, leaving 5 bases between. Using reference TRBV19 and TRBJ2-5 for the parts outside the CDR3, the full variable domain is DGGITQSPKYLFRKEGQNVTLSCEQNLNHDAMYWYRQDPGQGLRLIYYSQIVNDFQKGDIAEGYSVSREKKESFPLTVTSAQKNPTAFYLCASSIGPQETQYFGPGTRLLVL.